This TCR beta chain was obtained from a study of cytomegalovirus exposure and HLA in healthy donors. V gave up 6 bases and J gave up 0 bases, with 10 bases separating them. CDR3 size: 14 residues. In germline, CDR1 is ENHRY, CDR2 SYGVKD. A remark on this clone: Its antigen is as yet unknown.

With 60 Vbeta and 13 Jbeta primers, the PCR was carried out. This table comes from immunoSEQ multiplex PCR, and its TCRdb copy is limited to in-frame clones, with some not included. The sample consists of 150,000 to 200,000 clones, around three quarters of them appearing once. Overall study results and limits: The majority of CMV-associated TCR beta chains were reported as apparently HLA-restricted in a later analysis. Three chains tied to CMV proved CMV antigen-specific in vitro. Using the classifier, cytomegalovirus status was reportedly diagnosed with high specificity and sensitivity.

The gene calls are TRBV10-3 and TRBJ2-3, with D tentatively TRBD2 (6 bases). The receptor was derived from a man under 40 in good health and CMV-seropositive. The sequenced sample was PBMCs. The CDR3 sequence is CAIRSGYSTDTQYF. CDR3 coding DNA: TGTGCCATCAGAAGCGGGTATAGCACAGATACGCAGTATTTT.